This T cell receptor beta chain was identified during a study of PD-1 blockade in classical Hodgkin lymphoma. On this clone itself: Its antigen is as yet unknown.

Findings and limits, study-wide: Reports described newly diagnosed patients as having lower baseline TCR diversity than healthy donors.

All the patients suffered relapse after autologous stem cell transplantation, and brentuximab vedotin exposure differed. This CDR3 region has 14 residues. Germline CDR1 is SQVTM and CDR2 is ANQGSEA. J was trimmed by 6 bases and V by 6 bases; bases with no gene match: 13. Generated by immunoSEQ multiplex PCR, the TCRdb table keeps only in-frame clones and is missing some. Here the sample spans some 60,000 clones, 75% to 90% being singletons. V gene TRBV29-1 combines with J gene TRBJ1-2; TRBD1 matches 7 bases. Material: peripheral blood mononuclear cells (PBMCs), obtained at baseline. This sequence was found in a human donor with classical Hodgkin lymphoma. CDR3 amino acids: CSVSGGRGDDGYTF. In nucleotides, the CDR3 is TGCAGCGTATCCGGAGGCAGGGGGGACGATGGCTACACCTTC.